A single sample gave rise to the 14 T cell receptor beta chains below, sequenced in a study of shared clonotypes between healthy human individuals. Only in-frame clones appear in the TCRdb table, and some are missing; sequencing was by immunoSEQ multiplex PCR. This sample has about 460,000 clones, with roughly three quarters found just once. The sequencing sample was made of PBMCs. The receptors stem from a woman aged 40 to 49 in good health. Some clones in this sample may be carry-over from other donors' samples.

This clone has just one count. CDR3 residues: CAISKQTIGNTIYF. CDR3 sequence (DNA): TGTGCCATCAGTAAACAGACAATTGGAAACACCATATATTTT. The chain couples TRBV10-3 to TRBJ1-3, with no clear D. V lost 5 bases and J 3 bases, leaving 11 bases between the germline ends. The CDR3 is 14 residues long. Germline V gives CDR1 ENHRY, CDR2 SYGVKD.

Remarks on this clone: In the same sample, other DNA sequences code for this CDR3. This chain uses TRBV5-1 with TRBJ2-3; 8 bases line up with TRBD2. This CDR3 is built from 14 residues. The germline V gene encodes CDR1 SGHRS and CDR2 YFSETQ. J was trimmed by 0 bases and V by 8 bases; bases with no gene match: 5. The CDR3 loop is CASSLADSTDTQYF. The CDR3 coding sequence is TGCGCCAGTTCACTAGCGGATAGCACAGATACGCAGTATTTT.

Remarks on this clone: Given a far larger clone just one base away, this is likely a sequencing read error. Within the sample, other DNA sequences also encode this same CDR3. CDR3 nucleotide sequence: TGTGCCAGCAGTAGGGAGAGGGGCTATGGCTACACCTTC. Its protein product is CASSRERGYGYTF. The chain couples TRBV28 to TRBJ1-2; D is possibly TRBD1 (5 bases). This CDR3 spans 13 amino acids. V gave up 5 bases and J gave up 4 bases, with 11 bases separating them. Germline assignment: CDR1 MDHEN and CDR2 SYDVKM.

This chain joins TRBV28 and TRBJ2-3; 10 bases line up with TRBD2. The CDR3 covers 14 residues. The trim removed 5 bases at V and 8 bases at J, leaving 7 bases unmatched. CDR1 is MDHEN, CDR2 SYDVKM, per germline. CDR3 residues: CASSVGTSVPTQYF. CDR3 DNA: TGTGCCAGCAGTGTCGGGACTAGCGTCCCTACGCAGTATTTT.

CDR3 nucleotides: TGTGCCAGCAGCCTAGGAGGGGCGTTCGCTGAAGCTTTCTTT. Protein: CASSLGGAFAEAFF. V is TRBV11-3 and J is TRBJ1-1; the D gene is possibly TRBD1 (5 bases). This CDR3 has 14 amino acids. Trimming shortened V by 5 bases and J by 6 bases, and 16 bases separated the two germline ends. The germline V gene encodes CDR1 SGHNT and CDR2 YENEEA.

The V gene is TRBV30, the J gene TRBJ2-1; 7 positions match TRBD2. J lost 0 bases, V lost 1 base, and 9 bases had no gene match. The germline V gene has CDR1 GTSNPN and CDR2 SVGIG (reference sequence). The CDR3 is 17 residues long. The CDR3 DNA reads as TGTGCCTGGAGTGAAACGGGACTAAAAAACTCCTACAATGAGCAGTTCTTC. It specifies CAWSETGLKNSYNEQFF.

This chain uses TRBV28 with TRBJ1-5; perhaps TRBD1 as D (5 bases). The CDR3 is made up of 15 amino acids. Looked up from germline, CDR1 is MDHEN and CDR2 is SYDVKM. V was clipped by 6 bases and J by 0 bases, with 12 bases between them. For the CDR3, the DNA is TGTGCCAGCAGCTACGACAGTTATAGCAATCAGCCCCAGCATTTT. It encodes CASSYDSYSNQPQHF. The full variable domain, in which reference TRBV28 and TRBJ1-5 provide the parts outside the CDR3, is DVKVTQSSRYLVKRTGEKVFLECVQDMDHENMFWYRQDPGLGLRLIYFSYDVKMKEKGDIPEGYSVSREKKERFSLILESASTNQTSMYLCASSYDSYSNQPQHFGDGTRLSIL.

This clone was observed a handful of times. The rearrangement uses TRBV11-2 and TRBJ2-7; 7 bases map to TRBD2. After removal of 1 base from V and 7 bases from J, the junction contained 10 bases not matched to a gene. Germline assignment: CDR1 SGHAT and CDR2 FQNNGV. This CDR3 comprises 15 residues. The CDR3 DNA is TGTGCCAGCAGCTTAGGGGGGACTAACCCTACAGAGCAGTACTTC. It translates to CASSLGGTNPTEQYF.

Turning to this clone: This probably arose from a read error, given a far larger clone one base away. V is TRBV30 and J is TRBJ2-2; maybe TRBD2 (5 bases). The CDR3 has 14 amino acids. Per the germline V gene, CDR1 is GTSNPN and CDR2 is SVGIG (reference sequence). The CDR3 DNA reads TGTGCCCGGAGCCCCGGACTGAACACCGGGGAGCTGTTTTTT. It codes for CARSPGLNTGELFF.

In regard to this clone: A much larger clone is a single base away; this may be a read error. CDR3 residues: CASRVLVGGSEQFF. CDR3 bases: TGTGCCAGCAGAGTACTAGTGGGAGGTAGTGAGCAGTTCTTC. V usage is TRBV2 and J usage is TRBJ2-1, with D possibly being TRBD2 (6 bases). Trimming cost V 6 bases and J 9 bases, with 18 bases left between them. This CDR3 region has 14 residues. Germline loops: CDR1 SNHLY, CDR2 FYNNEI.

The V call is TRBV30, the J call TRBJ2-1; possible D gene TRBD1, 5 bases. The V end was cut by 2 bases, the J end by 8 bases, with 10 bases between. Germline lookup yields CDR1 GTSNPN and CDR2 SVGIG (reference sequence). The CDR3 totals 12 residues. CDR3 nucleotide sequence: TGTGCCTGGAGTCTCGTCAGGGATGAGCAGTTCTTC. It codes for CAWSLVRDEQFF.

Comment on this clone: A read error is likely here: a far larger clone is one base away. The CDR3 end shows no conserved phenylalanine or tryptophan, and so a read error is likely. The chain joins TRBV15 to TRBJ2-7; 7 nucleotides agree with TRBD1. From germline, CDR1 is LNHNV and CDR2 YYDKDF (reference sequence). V gave up 1 base and J gave up 4 bases; unmatched junction bases: 4. The CDR3 runs to 14 residues. The CDR3 region has the DNA TGTGCCACCAGCAGAGGACAGGGTAGTTACGAGCAGTACCTC. Its translation: CATSRGQGSYEQYL.

The chain combines TRBV2 with TRBJ2-1; 12 bases match TRBD2. CDR1 is SNHLY and CDR2 is FYNNEI in the germline V gene. Trimming cost V 5 bases and J 2 bases; bases outside gene matches: 4. The length of the CDR3 is 16 residues. The CDR3: CASSPLAGGPYNEQFF. CDR3 nucleotides: TGTGCCAGCAGTCCCCTAGCGGGAGGGCCCTACAATGAGCAGTTCTTC. The full variable domain, completed using reference TRBV2 and TRBJ2-1, is EPEVTQTPSHQVTQMGQEVILRCVPISNHLYFYWYRQILGQKVEFLVSFYNNEISEKSEIFDDQFSVERPDGSNFTLKIRSTKLEDSAMYFCASSPLAGGPYNEQFFGPGTRLTVL.

The J gene is TRBJ2-1, the V gene TRBV10-3; 10 bases are shared with TRBD2. V lost 4 bases, J lost 5 bases, and 8 bases stayed unmatched. Germline V CDR1 and CDR2: ENHRY, SYGVKD. This CDR3 is 16 amino acids long. The chain's CDR3 is CAISATSSGSHNEQFF. DNA of the CDR3: TGTGCCATCAGTGCAACATCTAGCGGGAGCCACAATGAGCAGTTCTTC.